This TCR beta chain was sequenced during a study of cytomegalovirus exposure and HLA in healthy donors. This CDR3 spans 13 amino acids. Germline assignment: CDR1 SGHDT and CDR2 YYEEEE. With 8 bases clipped from V and 7 bases from J, the junction kept 12 bases outside the gene matches. The PCR employed 60 Vbeta primers together with 13 Jbeta primers. TCRdb keeps only in-frame clones here, not all; method: immunoSEQ multiplex PCR. This table has roughly 63,000 clones, roughly 77% appearing once. As concerns this clone: Its antigen is still unknown.

General observations from the study: Investigators reported around 150 TCR beta chains as tied to cytomegalovirus.

This clonotype was sampled from a woman in her thirties or forties in good health and CMV-seropositive. Sequencing input: PBMCs. This chain uses TRBV5-6 with TRBJ2-7; 7 bases line up with TRBD1. Written as DNA, the CDR3 is TGTGCCAGTGTCCAGGGGGTCACTCGGGAGCAGTACTTC. Protein: CASVQGVTREQYF.